Listed below are T cell receptor beta chains from one sample, sequenced in a study of T cells in Graves' hyperthyroidism and ophthalmopathy. In TCRdb, the multiplex PCR reads were re-called with MiXCR into one record per CDR3 protein. The table records hundreds of thousands of distinct CDR3 sequences, 20% to 25% of them present only once. The sample taken for sequencing was blood. These receptor sequences come from a woman in her 70s with Graves' ophthalmopathy. Each CDR3 is given with its conserved first and last residue. A D gene is named only where the DNA matches it firmly. Rows give clone size only sometimes, using once, few, many, or a class for an expanded clone.

>TRBV19|TRBJ2-2|TRBD1|-
CASSIGQGQGNTGELFF
TGTGCCAGTAGTATAGGTCAGGGACAGGGGAACACCGGGGAGCTGTTTTTT
>TRBV6-1|TRBJ1-5|TRBD1|-
CASSRGGDRGNQPQHF
TGTGCCAGCTCTCGGGGGGGGGACAGAGGAAATCAGCCCCAGCATTTT
>TRBV7-2|TRBJ2-7|TRBD1|many
CASSLVGTGVYEQYF
TGTGCCAGCAGCTTAGTCGGGACAGGGGTGTACGAGCAGTACTTC
>TRBV3-1|TRBJ1-1|-|-
CASSQLGLGAFF
TGTGCCAGCAGCCAACTGGGGCTGGGAGCTTTCTTT
>TRBV28|TRBJ1-1|-|many
CASKRTSRNTEAFF
TGTGCCAGCAAGAGGACCTCGCGTAACACTGAAGCTTTCTTT
>TRBV7-2|TRBJ2-3|-|many
CASGEQPSSTDTQYF
TGTGCCAGCGGCGAACAGCCTTCTAGCACAGATACGCAGTATTTT
>TRBV6-1|TRBJ1-4|-|-
CASSRGEIGEKLFF
TGTGCCAGCAGCCGGGGGGAAATCGGTGAAAAACTGTTTTTT
>TRBV30|TRBJ2-7|-|-
CAWSVVAEQYF
TGTGCCTGGAGTGTAGTGGCCGAGCAGTACTTC
>TRBV7-2|TRBJ1-4|TRBD1|-
CASSSTGTVGEKLFF
TGTGCCAGCAGCTCTACCGGGACAGTAGGGGAAAAACTGTTTTTT
>TRBV6-5|TRBJ2-5|-|many
CASSYSWRAQETQYF
TGTGCCAGCAGTTACAGCTGGAGGGCACAAGAGACCCAGTACTTC
>TRBV7-9|TRBJ2-2|-|-
CASTPKAVAGELFF
TGTGCCAGCACCCCAAAGGCGGTTGCCGGGGAGCTGTTTTTT
>TRBV12-3/TRBV12-4|TRBJ2-7|TRBD2|-
CASRKTSGSFSYEQYF
TGTGCCAGCAGGAAAACTAGCGGGAGTTTCTCCTACGAGCAGTACTTC
>TRBV3-1|TRBJ1-2|-|-
CASSPVLSHGYTF
TGTGCCAGCAGCCCCGTCCTTAGCCATGGCTACACCTTC
>TRBV11-2|TRBJ2-3|-|many
CASTRGDTQYF
TGTGCCAGCACCCGAGGTGATACGCAGTATTTT
>TRBV7-8|TRBJ2-1|TRBD1|-
CASSLAGQRNNEQFF
TGTGCCAGCAGCTTAGCGGGACAGCGAAATAATGAGCAGTTCTTC
>TRBV7-8|TRBJ2-5|TRBD1|few
CASSLASHRGRGETQYF
TGTGCCAGCAGCTTAGCCTCTCACAGGGGGCGCGGAGAGACCCAGTACTTC
>TRBV20-1|TRBJ1-1|-|-
CSAEAHTEAFF
TGCAGTGCGGAGGCCCACACTGAAGCTTTCTTT
>TRBV7-2|TRBJ2-7|-|many
CASSSQQGPYEQYF
TGTGCCAGCAGCTCACAACAGGGCCCCTACGAGCAGTACTTC
>TRBV27|TRBJ2-3|-|few
CASSPGRHAPGAQYF
TGTGCCAGCTCCCCAGGTCGTCACGCTCCAGGGGCGCAGTATTTT
>TRBV5-5|TRBJ1-2|-|-
CASSLDPTTANYGYTF
TGTGCCAGCAGCTTGGATCCTACGACAGCTAACTATGGCTACACCTTC
>TRBV5-1|TRBJ2-5|-|-
CASSRVPAGKYQETQYF
TGCGCCAGCAGCCGTGTCCCCGCAGGCAAATACCAAGAGACCCAGTACTTC
>TRBV11-2|TRBJ2-3|-|many
CASSYSQGRTDTQYF
TGTGCCAGCAGCTACTCACAGGGACGCACAGATACGCAGTATTTT
>TRBV7-2|TRBJ2-3|TRBD2|many
CASSLSSGRSDTQYF
TGTGCCAGCAGCTTATCTAGCGGGAGATCAGATACGCAGTATTTT
>TRBV19|TRBJ2-2|-|-
CASCILAGELFF
TGTGCCAGTTGTATCTTGGCCGGGGAGCTGTTTTTT
>TRBV6-5|TRBJ1-3|-|-
CASSNPGVAGNTIYF
TGTGCCAGCAGTAACCCGGGAGTGGCTGGAAACACCATATATTTT